The 3 T cell receptor beta chains reported below all come from one sample, sequenced in a study of cytomegalovirus exposure and HLA in healthy donors. The study ran its PCR with 60 Vbeta and 13 Jbeta primers. The repertoire was sequenced with immunoSEQ multiplex PCR; TCRdb's copy has only in-frame clones and lacks some. The repertoire includes over 70,000 clones, about 74% of them detected once, and approximately 3.7% sits in the top ten. The sequencing sample was made of PBMCs. The receptors were sampled from a man younger than 40 in good health and CMV-seronegative.

On this clone itself: An end of the junction differs from the germline gene, which may be a read error. The J gene is TRBJ2-3, the V gene TRBV27; TRBD2 matches 9 bases. This CDR3 is 15 amino acids long. Germline-derived CDR1 and CDR2 are MNHEY and SMNVEV (reference sequence). CDR3 protein: CASSLGGGERDTRYF. In DNA, the CDR3 is TGTGCCAGCAGTTTAGGCGGGGGGGAAAGAGATACGCGGTATTTT.

The J gene is TRBJ2-3, the V gene TRBV10-3, with TRBD1 identical over 10 bases. CDR1 is ENHRY and CDR2 is SYGVKD in the germline V gene. Unmatched junction bases numbered 6, after V lost 10 bases and J lost 2 bases. CDR3 length: 14 amino acids. The CDR3 region has the DNA TGTGCCAGCGTAGGACAGGGGGACACAGATACGCAGTATTTT. Its protein product is CASVGQGDTDTQYF.

The rearrangement joins TRBV9 to TRBJ2-2; maybe TRBD1 (5 bases). CDR1 and CDR2 from the germline V gene are SGDLS and YYNGEE. The CDR3 sequence is 13 residues long. The ends were cut back, 6 bases at V and 4 bases at J, with 10 bases in the middle. The CDR3 bases are TGTGCCAGCACCAAAGGGGCCACCGGGGAGCTGTTTTTT. Translating it yields CASTKGATGELFF.